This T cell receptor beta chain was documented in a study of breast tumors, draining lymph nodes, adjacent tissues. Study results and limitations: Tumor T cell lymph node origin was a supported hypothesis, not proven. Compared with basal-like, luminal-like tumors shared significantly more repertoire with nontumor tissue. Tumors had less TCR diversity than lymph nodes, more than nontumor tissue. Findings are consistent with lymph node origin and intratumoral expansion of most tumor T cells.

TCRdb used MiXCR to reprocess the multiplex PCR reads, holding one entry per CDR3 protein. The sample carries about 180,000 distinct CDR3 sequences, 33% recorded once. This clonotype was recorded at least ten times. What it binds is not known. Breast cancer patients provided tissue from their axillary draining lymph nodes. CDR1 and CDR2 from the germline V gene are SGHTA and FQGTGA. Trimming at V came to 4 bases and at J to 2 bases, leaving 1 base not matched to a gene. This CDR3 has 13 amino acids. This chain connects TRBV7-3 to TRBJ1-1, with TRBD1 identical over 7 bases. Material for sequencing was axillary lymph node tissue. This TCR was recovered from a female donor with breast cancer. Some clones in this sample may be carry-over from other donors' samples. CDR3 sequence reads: CASSWTGNTEAFF. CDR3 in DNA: TGTGCCAGCAGCTGGACAGGTAACACTGAAGCTTTCTTT.